A selection of T cell receptor beta chains follows, all from one sample in a study of shared clonotypes between healthy human individuals. Clones were read by immunoSEQ multiplex PCR, and TCRdb kept only the in-frame ones, dropping some. Among 2 million to 2.5 million clones listed, around 90% were seen once. Sequencing input: naive CD4+ T cells from PBMCs. These receptors were obtained from a man between 18 and 29 years old in good health. Some clones in this sample may be carry-over from other donors' samples. Both conserved end residues are trimmed from each CDR3. The order of the fields is CDR3 length, V gene, J gene, CDR3 protein.

13	TRBV5-4	TRBJ2-5	ASSPQGNYQETQY
11	TRBV7-3	TRBJ2-7	ASSLNRGNEQY
12	TRBV28	TRBJ1-2	ASSSAGGVDGYT
14	TRBV15	TRBJ1-5	ATSKRLTGGDQPQH
13	TRBV27	TRBJ2-5	ASRADSGGLSTQY
14	TRBV4-3	TRBJ2-1	ASSQDTGLPYNEQF
11	TRBV29-1	TRBJ2-5	SVEGAGQETQY
13	TRBV10-1	TRBJ2-7	ASSLTQGTPYEQY
13	TRBV18	TRBJ1-3	ASSHPQETGNTIY
12	TRBV7-9	TRBJ1-2	ASSPSGRSYGYT
15	TRBV9	TRBJ2-7	ASSVEGGGSFPYEQY
13	TRBV28	TRBJ1-2	ASSLVQGSNYGYT
16	TRBV27	TRBJ1-6	ASSFRRLDRSYNSPLH
12	TRBV5-1	TRBJ2-7	ASRGQGSSYEQY